Listed below are T cell receptor beta chains from one sample, sequenced in a study of blood T cell repertoires in COVID-19. The method was immunoSEQ multiplex PCR; TCRdb's version includes in-frame clones alone and lacks a portion of them. The sample records fewer than 70,000 clones, around 90% being singletons. The sequencing input was peripheral blood. All receptors come from a woman older than 75 with active COVID-19. The conserved cysteine and the conserved F or W are not part of the CDR3 here. The D gene is left open where the match is weak.

CDR3	D	V	J
ASSLDPQSYEQY	NA	TRBV11-2	TRBJ2-7
AIGSPGQMNTEAF	NA	TRBV10-3	TRBJ1-1
ASSMSGTSSYEQY	NA	TRBV3-1/TRBV3-2	TRBJ2-7
ASSLTVTNTGELF	NA	TRBV5-1	TRBJ2-2
ASSRGQGVKGYT	TRBD1	TRBV7-2	TRBJ1-2
ASSVVAGELF	NA	TRBV9	TRBJ2-2
ASSGGLAGGPGKSPYEQY	TRBD2	TRBV5-1	TRBJ2-7
ASSLSGTGVNEQF	TRBD2	TRBV7-6	TRBJ2-1
ASSQALQGIPGELF	NA	TRBV4-1	TRBJ2-2
ATHTSGIYNEQF	TRBD2	TRBV7-9	TRBJ2-1
ASSTHLVGETQY	NA	TRBV19	TRBJ2-5
ASSFGTGKNIQY	NA	TRBV5-8	TRBJ2-4
ASSLVSDSTDTQY	NA	TRBV7-9	TRBJ2-3
ASSEALPGLAGELF	NA	TRBV2	TRBJ2-2
ATSPAGGPYEQY	TRBD2	TRBV24-1	TRBJ2-7
ASSSTQGPYGYT	NA	TRBV5-4	TRBJ1-2
AWRRSLRFTDTQY	NA	TRBV30	TRBJ2-3
ASRAGGPYEQY	NA	TRBV5-1	TRBJ2-7
ASSVSSGRQETQY	TRBD2	TRBV18	TRBJ2-5
ASSESIAGGTDTQY	TRBD2	TRBV10-2	TRBJ2-3
ASSVGQGRETQY	TRBD1	TRBV9	TRBJ2-5
ASSQVQGAGETQY	TRBD1	TRBV3-1/TRBV3-2	TRBJ2-5
ASSSIGLAGVQETQY	TRBD2	TRBV28	TRBJ2-5